This TCR beta chain emerged from a study of beta chain features in type 1 diabetes. The study's findings and limits: A closer apparent resemblance between naive, central memory and Treg TCRB repertoires was seen in patients than in healthy donors.

Via CD45RO/CCR7/CD25/CD127/CD95/CD27, cells of the CD4+ naive, central memory, regulatory and stem cell-like memory subsets were sorted. Populations isolated by sorting all had purity greater than 95%. Germline-derived CDR1 and CDR2 are SGHDN and FVKESK. V lost 3 bases, J lost 5 bases, and 14 bases lay in between. The CDR3 has 15 residues. The authors reverse transcribed all of the isolated RNA, so sequencing captured expressed TCRB transcripts. An average of approximately 4 million reads was obtained for naive, central memory and regulatory T cell samples. The data were produced by immunoSEQ multiplex PCR, yet TCRdb's version contains in-frame clones alone and is incomplete. Of approximately 340,000 clones listed, about 15% were seen once; the top ten hold approximately 0.02%. This clone turned up a few times. Its antigen is unknown.

This sequence originates from a woman between 18 and 29 years old in good health. Sample: naive CD4+ T cells from blood. This chain connects TRBV14 to TRBJ2-1, with D possibly matching TRBD1 (5 bases). CDR3 region: CASSHLQGRDNEQFF. The CDR3 nucleotides read TGTGCCAGCAGCCATCTCCAGGGTCGGGACAATGAGCAGTTCTTC.